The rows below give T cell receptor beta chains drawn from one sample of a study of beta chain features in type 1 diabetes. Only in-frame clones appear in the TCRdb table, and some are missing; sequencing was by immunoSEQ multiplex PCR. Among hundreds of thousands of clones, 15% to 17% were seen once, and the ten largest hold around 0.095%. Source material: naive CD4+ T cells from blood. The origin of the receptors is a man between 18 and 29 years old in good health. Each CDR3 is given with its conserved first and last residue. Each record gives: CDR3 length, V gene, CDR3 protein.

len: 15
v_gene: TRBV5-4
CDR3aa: CASSNTGQGENIQYF

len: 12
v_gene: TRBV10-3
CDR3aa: CATTGSTDTQYF

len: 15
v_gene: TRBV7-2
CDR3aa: CASSEDRGYNSPLHF

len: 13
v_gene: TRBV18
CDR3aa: CASYSTVSSEAFF

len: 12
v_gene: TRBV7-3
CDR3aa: CASSSSINEQFF

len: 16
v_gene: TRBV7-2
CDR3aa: CASSTRSTSGNLEQFF

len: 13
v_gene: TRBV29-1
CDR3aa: CSVEGASNEKLFF

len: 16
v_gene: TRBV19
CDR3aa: CASSIRKPTLNTEAFF

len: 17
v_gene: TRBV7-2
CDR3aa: CASSLEVRRGRSGELFF

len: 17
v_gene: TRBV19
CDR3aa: CASSTDRGSSGANVLTF

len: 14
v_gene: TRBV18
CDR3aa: CASSPRGLNEKLFF

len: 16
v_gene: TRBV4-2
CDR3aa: CASSQATGVQSNEQFF

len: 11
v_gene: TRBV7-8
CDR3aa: CASSLASEAFF

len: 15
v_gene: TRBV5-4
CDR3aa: CASSLAGGLQNIQYF

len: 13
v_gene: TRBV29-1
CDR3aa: CSVEGLDGDTQYF

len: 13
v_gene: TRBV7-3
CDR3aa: CASSFKGWETQYF

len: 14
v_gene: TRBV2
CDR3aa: CASSEASRNYGYTF

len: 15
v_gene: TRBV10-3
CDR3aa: CAISPGLAGYNEQFF

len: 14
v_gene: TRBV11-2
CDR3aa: CASSFGEVQETQYF

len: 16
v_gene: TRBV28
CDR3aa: CASSGSWGQGAYEQYF

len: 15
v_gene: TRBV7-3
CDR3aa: CASSLQPGGFYEQYF

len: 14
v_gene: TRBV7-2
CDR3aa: CASSFSRAGETQYF

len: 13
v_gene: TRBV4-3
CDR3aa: CASSHGGEATQYF

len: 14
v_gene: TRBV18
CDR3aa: CASSSGKSYNEQFF

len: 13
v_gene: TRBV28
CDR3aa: CASSSIYTGELFF

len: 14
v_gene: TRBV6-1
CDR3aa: CASRRQRSYNEQFF

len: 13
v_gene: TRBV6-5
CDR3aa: CASQWSRTDTQYF

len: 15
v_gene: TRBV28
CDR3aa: CASSPSLAGVETQYF

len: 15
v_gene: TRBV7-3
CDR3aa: CASSLTSGAAYEQYF

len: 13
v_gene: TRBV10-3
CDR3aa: CATTPERGHEQYF

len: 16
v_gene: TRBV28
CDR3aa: CASSFPWDRGQIEQFF

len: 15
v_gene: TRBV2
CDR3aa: CASSEAAVAGQPQHF

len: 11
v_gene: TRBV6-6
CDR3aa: CASSYSIIKFF

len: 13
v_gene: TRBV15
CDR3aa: CATSRLAYNEQFF

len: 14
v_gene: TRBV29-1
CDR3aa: CSVGDSYSNQPQHF

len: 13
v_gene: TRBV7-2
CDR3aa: CASSDRDKNIQYF

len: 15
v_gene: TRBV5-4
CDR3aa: CASSLGGFPNYGYTF

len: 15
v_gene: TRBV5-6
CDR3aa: CASSLSGPLTDTQYF

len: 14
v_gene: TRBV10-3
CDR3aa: CAISEGSGDTEAFF

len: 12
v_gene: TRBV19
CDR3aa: CASRRFNQPQHF

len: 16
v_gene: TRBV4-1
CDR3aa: CASSHHSSGRYNEQFF

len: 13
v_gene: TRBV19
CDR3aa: CASSIASSGTQYF

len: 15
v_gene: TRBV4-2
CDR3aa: CASSQDHSANQPQHF

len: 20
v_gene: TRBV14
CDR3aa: CASSSLPTTAGGRDYNEQFF

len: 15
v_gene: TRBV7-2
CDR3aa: CASSFGAEPAYEQYF

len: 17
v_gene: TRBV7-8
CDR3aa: CASSLTPGNFLLGGYTF

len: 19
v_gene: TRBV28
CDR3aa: CASSALIHIAGGPQETQYF

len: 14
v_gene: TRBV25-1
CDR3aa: CASSDRLAGETQYF

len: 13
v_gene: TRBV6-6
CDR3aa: CASTVQGADTQYF

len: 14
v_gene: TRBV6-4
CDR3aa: CASRQGPPYTEAFF

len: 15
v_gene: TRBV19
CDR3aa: CASSHLSGSGGEQFF

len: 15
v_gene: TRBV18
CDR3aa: CASSLQGAKDQPQHF

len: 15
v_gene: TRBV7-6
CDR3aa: CASSFRQGHNQPQHF

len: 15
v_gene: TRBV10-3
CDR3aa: CAISESKGIQETQYF

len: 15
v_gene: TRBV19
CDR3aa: CASSTGVMGKSPLHF